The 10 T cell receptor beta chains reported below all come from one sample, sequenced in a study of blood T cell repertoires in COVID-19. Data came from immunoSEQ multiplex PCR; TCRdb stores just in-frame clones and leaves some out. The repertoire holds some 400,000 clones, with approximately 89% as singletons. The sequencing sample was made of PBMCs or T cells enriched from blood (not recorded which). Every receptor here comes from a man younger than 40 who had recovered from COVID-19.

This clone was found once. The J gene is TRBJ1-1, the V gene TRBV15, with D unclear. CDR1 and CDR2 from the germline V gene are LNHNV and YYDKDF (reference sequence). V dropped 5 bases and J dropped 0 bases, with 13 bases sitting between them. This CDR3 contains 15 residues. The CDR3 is CATSGTGSLNTEAFF. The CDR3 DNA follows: TGTGCCACCAGCGGAACCGGGAGTTTGAACACTGAAGCTTTCTTT.

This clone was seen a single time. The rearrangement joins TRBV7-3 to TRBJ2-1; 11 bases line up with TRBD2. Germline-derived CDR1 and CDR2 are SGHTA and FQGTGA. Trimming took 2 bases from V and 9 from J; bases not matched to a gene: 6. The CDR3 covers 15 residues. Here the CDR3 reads CASSLASGGPLEQFF. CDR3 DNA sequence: TGTGCCAGCAGCTTAGCTAGCGGGGGGCCCCTTGAGCAGTTCTTC.

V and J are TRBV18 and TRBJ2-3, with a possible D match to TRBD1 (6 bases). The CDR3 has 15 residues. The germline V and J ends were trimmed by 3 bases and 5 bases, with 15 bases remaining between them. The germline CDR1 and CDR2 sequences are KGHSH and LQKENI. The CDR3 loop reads CASSPSGVPGDTQYF. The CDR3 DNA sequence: TGTGCCAGCTCACCCTCAGGGGTACCGGGAGATACGCAGTATTTT.

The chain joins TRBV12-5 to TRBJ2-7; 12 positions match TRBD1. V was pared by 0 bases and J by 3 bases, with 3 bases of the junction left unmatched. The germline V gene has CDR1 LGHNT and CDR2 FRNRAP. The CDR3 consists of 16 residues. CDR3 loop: CASGLVRDRGLYEQYF. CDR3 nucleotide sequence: TGTGCTAGTGGTTTGGTCCGGGACAGGGGGCTCTACGAGCAGTACTTC.

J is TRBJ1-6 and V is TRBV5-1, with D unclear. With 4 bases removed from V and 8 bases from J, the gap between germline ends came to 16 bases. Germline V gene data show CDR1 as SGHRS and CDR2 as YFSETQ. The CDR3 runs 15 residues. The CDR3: CASSPTVIADSPLHF. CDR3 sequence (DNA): TGCGCCAGCAGCCCGACTGTGATCGCGGATTCACCCCTCCACTTT. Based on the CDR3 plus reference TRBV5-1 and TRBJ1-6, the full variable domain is KAGVTQTPRYLIKTRGQQVTLSCSPISGHRSVSWYQQTPGQGLQFLFEYFSETQRNKGNFPGRFSGRQFSNSRSEMNVSTLELGDSALYLCASSPTVIADSPLHFGNGTRLTVT.

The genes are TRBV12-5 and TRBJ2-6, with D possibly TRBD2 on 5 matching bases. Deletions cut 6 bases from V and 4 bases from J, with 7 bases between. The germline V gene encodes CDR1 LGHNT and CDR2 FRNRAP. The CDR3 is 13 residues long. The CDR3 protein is CASGLAGANVLTF. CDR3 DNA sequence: TGTGCTAGTGGCCTAGCCGGGGCCAACGTCCTGACTTTC.

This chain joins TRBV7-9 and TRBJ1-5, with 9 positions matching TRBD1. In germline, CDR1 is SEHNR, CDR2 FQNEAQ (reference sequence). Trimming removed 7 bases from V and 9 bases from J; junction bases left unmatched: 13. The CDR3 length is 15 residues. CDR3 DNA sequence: TGTGCCAGCACCCCGGTCGGACAGGGGATAGGGCCCCAGCATTTT. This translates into CASTPVGQGIGPQHF.

Here the CDR3 DNA reads TGTGCCAGCAGGGGGCAGACCAACACCGGGGAGCTGTTTTTT. Its protein is CASRGQTNTGELFF. V usage is TRBV25-1 and J usage is TRBJ2-2, with D perhaps TRBD1 (5 bases). CDR1 and CDR2 from the germline V gene are MGHDK and SYGVNS. The CDR3 is 14 residues long. Trimming removed 6 bases from V and 2 bases from J, with 10 bases in between.

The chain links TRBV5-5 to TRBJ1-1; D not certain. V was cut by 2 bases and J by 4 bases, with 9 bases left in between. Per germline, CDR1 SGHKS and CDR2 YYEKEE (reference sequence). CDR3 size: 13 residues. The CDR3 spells CASSLMGGTEAFF. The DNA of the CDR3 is TGTGCCAGCAGCTTAATGGGAGGCACTGAAGCTTTCTTT.

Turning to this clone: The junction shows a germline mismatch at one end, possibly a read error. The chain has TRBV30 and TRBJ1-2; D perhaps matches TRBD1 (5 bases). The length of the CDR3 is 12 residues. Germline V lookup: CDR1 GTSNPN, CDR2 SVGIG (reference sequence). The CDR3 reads CAWSVNSETADF. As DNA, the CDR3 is TGTGCCTGGAGTGTAAATTCCGAGACAGCTGACTTC.